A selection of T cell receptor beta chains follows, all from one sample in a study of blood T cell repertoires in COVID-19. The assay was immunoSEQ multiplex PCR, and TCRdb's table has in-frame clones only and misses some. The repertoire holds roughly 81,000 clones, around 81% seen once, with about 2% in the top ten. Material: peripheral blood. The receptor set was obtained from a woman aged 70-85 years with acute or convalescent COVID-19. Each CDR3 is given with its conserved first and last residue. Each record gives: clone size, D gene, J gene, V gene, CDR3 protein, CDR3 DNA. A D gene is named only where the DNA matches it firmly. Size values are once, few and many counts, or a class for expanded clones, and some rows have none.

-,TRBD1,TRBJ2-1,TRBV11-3,CASSSGQGDFNEQFF,TGTGCCAGCAGCTCGGGACAGGGAGATTTTAATGAGCAGTTCTTC
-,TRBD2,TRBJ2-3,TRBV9,CASSGETGLAGVRDTQYF,TGTGCCAGCAGCGGAGAGACTGGACTAGCGGGGGTTCGGGATACGCAGTATTTT
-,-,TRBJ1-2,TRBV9,CASSVVQDSSAGYTF,TGTGCCAGCAGCGTAGTTCAGGATTCTTCAGCTGGCTACACCTTC
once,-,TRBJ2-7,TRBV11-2,CASSLGRSYEQYF,TGTGCCAGCAGCTTGGGGAGGTCCTACGAGCAGTACTTC
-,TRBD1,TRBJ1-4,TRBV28,CASSLTGANEKLFF,TGTGCCAGCAGCCTCACAGGGGCTAATGAAAAACTGTTTTTT
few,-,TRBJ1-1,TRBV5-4,CASTSSGQGRVEAFF,TGTGCCAGCACCTCCTCGGGTCAGGGTCGGGTTGAAGCTTTCTTT
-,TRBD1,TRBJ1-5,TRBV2,CASSQLGTGNQPQHF,TGTGCCAGCAGCCAGCTCGGGACAGGAAATCAGCCCCAGCATTTT
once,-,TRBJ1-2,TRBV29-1,CSVVTGGYTF,TGCAGCGTTGTTACGGGGGGCTACACCTTC
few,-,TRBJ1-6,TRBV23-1,CASSLLAQDSPLHF,TGCGCCAGCAGCCTGTTGGCGCAGGATTCACCCCTCCACTTT
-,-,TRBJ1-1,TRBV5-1,CASSLWDSNTEAFF,TGCGCCAGCAGCTTGTGGGACTCGAACACTGAAGCTTTCTTT
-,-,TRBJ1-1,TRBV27,CASSPSDRTEAFF,TGTGCCAGCAGCCCCAGCGACCGTACTGAAGCTTTCTTT
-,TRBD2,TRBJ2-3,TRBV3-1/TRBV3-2,CASSQVTSGGTDTQYF,TGTGCCAGCAGCCAAGTGACTAGCGGCGGCACAGATACGCAGTATTTT
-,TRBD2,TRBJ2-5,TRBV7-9,CASSLGLAGEQETQYF,TGTGCCAGCAGCTTAGGACTAGCGGGGGAACAAGAGACCCAGTACTTC